This TCR beta chain was profiled in a study of blood T cells in healthy people across ages. Each sample used at least 6 million PBMCs. Each sample yielded at least 6 micrograms of PBMC total RNA. Ten or more counts support this clonotype. The antigen remains unidentified. Trimming removed 2 bases at V and 3 bases at J, with 13 bases between. CDR3 length equals 15 residues. Germline V gene data show CDR1 as SGHAT and CDR2 as FQDESV (reference sequence). Sample-barcoded 5' priming and a J-beta primer mix drove a second PCR of 7 to 11 cycles. Through a template-switch adaptor with 12 random nucleotides, each cDNA molecule received a tag. TCRdb itself ran the 5' RACE reads through MiXCR, one entry per CDR3 protein. The profile shows about 1.6 million distinct CDR3 sequences, roughly a third of them singletons. General observations from the study: From one million sequenced T cells, diversity estimates were lower bounds.

The source of this sequence is a woman aged 30 to 39 in good health. The sequencing input was blood. The genes are TRBV11-1 and TRBJ2-5; D remains ambiguous. The CDR3 bases are TGTGCCAGCAGCTTAACCCCTCGGCTGGAAGAGACCCAGTACTTC. It yields the protein CASSLTPRLEETQYF.